The clone carrying this TCR beta chain showed up just once. Its antigen remains unknown. This sample was taken from a study of cytomegalovirus exposure and HLA in healthy donors. Study-wide findings and caveats: Earlier analysis yielded a pattern in which most TCR beta V segments were productive about 90% or about 30% of the time.

There are 16 residues in the CDR3. V was cut by 2 bases and J by 3 bases, with 16 bases left in between. Germline loops: CDR1 LNHDA, CDR2 SQIVND (reference sequence). The primer mix had 60 Vbeta and 13 Jbeta primers. TCRdb keeps only in-frame clones here, not all; method: immunoSEQ multiplex PCR. The sample holds more than 110,000 clones, about 76% seen once. The source material was PBMCs. The rearrangement joins TRBV19 to TRBJ1-2; the D is unclear. The TCR sequence derives from a male donor in good health and CMV-seronegative. The CDR3 nucleotides are TGTGCCAGTAGTATAAAGGCCGGAGTAGTGGACTATGGCTACACCTTC. This translates into CASSIKAGVVDYGYTF.